This T cell receptor beta chain was documented in a study of identical twins. One entry per CDR3 protein, called by TCRdb with MiXCR from the 5' RACE reads. The table has around 570,000 distinct CDR3 sequences, around 9.6% seen once. General study points: Out-of-frame beta chain sequences displayed weaker excess sharing between twins. While abundant cord blood beta clonotypes carried fewer insertions, memory repertoires showed no such pattern.

Points on this clonotype: Its cognate antigen is unknown.

Trimming removed 5 bases from V and 5 bases from J; junction bases left unmatched: 9. The V gene's germline CDR1 is MNHEY and CDR2 SVGAGI. There are 15 residues in the CDR3. The data were also submitted as part of a second study, on yellow fever vaccine responses in identical twins.

The sample was PBMCs. The rearrangement links TRBV6-5 to TRBJ2-7; 10 nucleotides line up with TRBD1. The clonotype originates from a young woman in good health. CDR3 sequence (DNA): TGTGCCAGCAGTAATCTCGACAGGGGGCGGGACGAGCAGTACTTC. Its protein is CASSNLDRGRDEQYF.